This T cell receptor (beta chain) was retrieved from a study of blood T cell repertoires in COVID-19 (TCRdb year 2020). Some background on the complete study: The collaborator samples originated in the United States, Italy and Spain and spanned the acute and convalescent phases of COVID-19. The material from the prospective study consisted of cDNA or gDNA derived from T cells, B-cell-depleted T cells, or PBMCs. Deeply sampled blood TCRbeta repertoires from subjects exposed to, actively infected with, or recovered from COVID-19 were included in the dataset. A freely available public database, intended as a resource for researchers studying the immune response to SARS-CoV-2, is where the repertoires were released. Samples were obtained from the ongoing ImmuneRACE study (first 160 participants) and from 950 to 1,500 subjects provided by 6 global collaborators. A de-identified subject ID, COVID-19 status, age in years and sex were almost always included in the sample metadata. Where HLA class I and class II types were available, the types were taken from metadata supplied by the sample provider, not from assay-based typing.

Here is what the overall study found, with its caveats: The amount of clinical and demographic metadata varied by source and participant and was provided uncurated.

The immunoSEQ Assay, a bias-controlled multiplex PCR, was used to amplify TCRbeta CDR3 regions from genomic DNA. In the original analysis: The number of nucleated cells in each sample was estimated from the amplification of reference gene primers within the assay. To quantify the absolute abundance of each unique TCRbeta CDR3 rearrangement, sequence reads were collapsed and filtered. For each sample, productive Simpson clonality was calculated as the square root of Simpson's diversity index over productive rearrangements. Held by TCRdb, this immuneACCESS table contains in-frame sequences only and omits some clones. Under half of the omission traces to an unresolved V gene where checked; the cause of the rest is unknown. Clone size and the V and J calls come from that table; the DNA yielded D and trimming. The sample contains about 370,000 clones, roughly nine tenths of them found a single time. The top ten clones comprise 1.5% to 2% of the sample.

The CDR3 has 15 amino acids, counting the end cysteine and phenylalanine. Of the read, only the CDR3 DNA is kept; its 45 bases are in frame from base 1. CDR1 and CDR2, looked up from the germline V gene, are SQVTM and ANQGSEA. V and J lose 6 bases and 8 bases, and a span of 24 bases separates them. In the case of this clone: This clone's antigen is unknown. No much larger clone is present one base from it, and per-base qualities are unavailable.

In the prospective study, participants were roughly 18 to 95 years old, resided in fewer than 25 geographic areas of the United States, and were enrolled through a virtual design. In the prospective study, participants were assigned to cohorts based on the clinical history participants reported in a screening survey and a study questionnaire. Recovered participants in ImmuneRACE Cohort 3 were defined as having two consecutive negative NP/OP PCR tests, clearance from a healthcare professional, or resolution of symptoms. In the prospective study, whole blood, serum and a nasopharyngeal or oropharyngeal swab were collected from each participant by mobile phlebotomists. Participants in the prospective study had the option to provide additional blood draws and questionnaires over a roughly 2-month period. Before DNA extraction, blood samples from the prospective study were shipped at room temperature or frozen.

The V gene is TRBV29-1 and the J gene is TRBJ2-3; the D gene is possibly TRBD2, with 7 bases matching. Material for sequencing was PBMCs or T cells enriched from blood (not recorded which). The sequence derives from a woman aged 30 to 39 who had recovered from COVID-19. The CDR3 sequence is CSVEVGGRQGSTQYF. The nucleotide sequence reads TGCAGCGTAGAGGTGGGGGGGCGTCAGGGGAGTACGCAGTATTTT.